The clone carrying this T cell receptor beta chain was recorded at least ten times. Germline CDR1 and CDR2: SNHLY and FYNNEI. The V gene lost 3 bases and the J gene lost 8 bases, with 11 bases spanning the gap. CDR3 length: 13 residues. The data were taken from a study of T cells in Graves' hyperthyroidism and ophthalmopathy. Whole-study context: Upon initial diagnosis and before any treatment, peripheral blood was collected.

Fresh peripheral blood, 9.5 to 10 ml of it, supplied the PBMCs. Amplification of TCR beta CDR3 regions used RNA as the template. In the first-round RT-PCR of the TCR CDR3, the HTBI primer set was used. MiXCR, run by TCRdb on the multiplex PCR reads, gives a single entry per CDR3 protein. The sample has about 360,000 distinct CDR3 sequences; approximately 15% are singletons. Input material: blood. The receptor's source is a young man with Graves' hyperthyroidism that later progressed to Graves' ophthalmopathy. The rearrangement uses TRBV2 and TRBJ2-1; a possible D gene is TRBD2 (6 bases). CDR3: CASSEDGGDEQFF. The CDR3 DNA reads as TGTGCCAGCAGTGAGGATGGAGGGGATGAGCAGTTCTTC.